This T cell receptor beta chain emerged from a study of blood T cells in healthy people across ages. This clonotype was detected a few times. A J-beta primer mix and a sample-barcoded 5' primer were used in a second PCR of about 6 to 12 cycles. Template switching added a 12-random-nucleotide identifier to every cDNA molecule. TCRdb used MiXCR to reprocess the 5' RACE reads, holding one entry per CDR3 protein. This table holds 700,000 to 1,000,000 distinct CDR3 sequences, more than 40% found once. Germline values: CDR1 SEHNR, CDR2 FQNEAQ (reference sequence). Trimming pared 3 bases from V and 8 bases from J, leaving 13 bases between. The CDR3 is 13 amino acids. Every participating donor contributed roughly 11 milliliters of peripheral blood through a draw.

The gene calls are TRBV7-9 and TRBJ1-2; weak D call: TRBD1 (6 bases). The source is a man in his 60s in good health. Sequencing input: blood. The CDR3 bases are TGTGCCAGCAGCTTCACCGGGGGCGAAGGCTACACCTTC. Translating gives CASSFTGGEGYTF.